This T cell receptor beta chain was captured by sequencing in a study of monozygotic twins with inflammatory bowel disease. TCRdb re-called the 5' RACE reads and shows each CDR3 protein once, DNA omitted. The sample is made up of around 99,000 distinct CDR3 sequences, and the top ten hold approximately 13% of it. The CDR3 has 14 residues. Germline V gene lookup returns CDR1 DFQATT and CDR2 SNEGSKA (reference sequence). Total RNA was isolated from whole blood without T cell sorting. The chain employs TRBV20-1 and TRBJ2-1. The TCR was taken from a human donor with ulcerative colitis or Crohn's disease, or a healthy co-twin of an affected twin (not recorded which). The specimen was blood. The CDR3 loop is CSAKDRSSYNEQFF.